Following are 32 T cell receptor beta chains from one sample sequenced in a study of cytomegalovirus exposure and HLA in healthy donors. Profiled with immunoSEQ multiplex PCR; TCRdb holds only in-frame clones, not every one. The repertoire holds 70,000 or so clones, with approximately 91% as singletons. Sequenced: PBMCs. The origin of the receptors is a man younger than 35 in good health and CMV-seronegative.

The genes are TRBV6-5 and TRBJ1-2; perhaps TRBD1 as D (5 bases). V lost 2 bases and J lost 4, with 8 bases in between. CDR1 is MNHEY and CDR2 is SVGAGI in the germline V gene. This CDR3 is 13 amino acids long. CDR3 amino acids: CASSYRTGYGYTF. CDR3 DNA sequence: TGTGCCAGCAGTTACCGAACAGGCTATGGCTACACCTTC.

The rearrangement joins TRBV6-5 to TRBJ2-7; TRBD1 might be the D (6 bases). Germline V gene data show CDR1 as MNHEY and CDR2 as SVGAGI. The CDR3 runs to 13 residues. The germline V and J ends were trimmed by 6 bases and 4 bases, with 13 bases remaining between them. The CDR3 sequence: CASRRGSGYEQYF. In DNA, the CDR3 is TGTGCCAGCAGGAGGGGGTCGGGATACGAGCAGTACTTC.

The J gene is TRBJ2-1, the V gene TRBV5-6; perhaps TRBD1 as D (6 bases). The ends were cut back, 4 bases at V and 0 bases at J, with 14 bases in the middle. This CDR3 contains 16 residues. The germline CDR1 and CDR2 sequences are SGHDT and YYEEEE. In nucleotides, the CDR3 is TGTGCCAGCAGCCCGTTACAGGGACCCTCCTACAATGAGCAGTTCTTC. It specifies CASSPLQGPSYNEQFF.

This clone was counted a few times. V is TRBV6-4 and J is TRBJ2-1; weak D call: TRBD2 (6 bases). The CDR3 has 15 residues. CDR1 is MRHNA and CDR2 is SNTAGT in the germline V gene. Trimming took 0 bases from V and 1 from J, leaving 7 bases between them. The CDR3 loop reads CASSDSAGSYNEQFF. As DNA, the CDR3 is TGTGCCAGCAGTGACTCGGCGGGATCCTACAATGAGCAGTTCTTC.

This clone was counted only a few times. The chain links TRBV19 to TRBJ2-3; 7 bases line up with TRBD2. The CDR3 is 14 residues long. J gave up 4 bases and V 4 bases, and 5 bases lay outside the gene matches. The germline V gene encodes CDR1 LNHDA and CDR2 SQIVND (reference sequence). The CDR3 DNA sequence: TGTGCCAGTAGTAATCTAGCGGAATCAGATACGCAGTATTTT. Its protein is CASSNLAESDTQYF.

The rearrangement joins TRBV19 to TRBJ1-5; 8 bases map to TRBD1. CDR3 length: 17 residues. V shed 3 bases, J shed 6 bases, and the junction held 13 bases outside the gene matches. CDR1 is LNHDA and CDR2 is SQIVND in the germline V gene (reference sequence). The CDR3 spells CASSISQGAIPSQPQHF. CDR3 DNA sequence: TGTGCCAGTAGTATTTCGCAGGGGGCGATCCCCAGTCAGCCCCAGCATTTT. Filled out from reference TRBV19 and TRBJ1-5, the complete variable domain reads DGGITQSPKYLFRKEGQNVTLSCEQNLNHDAMYWYRQDPGQGLRLIYYSQIVNDFQKGDIAEGYSVSREKKESFPLTVTSAQKNPTAFYLCASSISQGAIPSQPQHFGDGTRLSIL.

This chain links TRBV9 with TRBJ2-3; 13 bases match TRBD2. V lost 3 bases, J lost 0 bases, and 7 bases stayed unmatched. Per germline, CDR1 SGDLS and CDR2 YYNGEE. The CDR3 has 18 amino acids. CDR3 region: CASSADTSGRASTDTQYF. CDR3 bases: TGTGCCAGCAGCGCCGACACTAGCGGGAGGGCGAGCACAGATACGCAGTATTTT.

This clone appeared a few times. The V call is TRBV7-6, the J call TRBJ2-3, with D unclear. CDR1 and CDR2 (germline): SGHVS, FNYEAQ. Trimming removed 0 bases from V and 2 bases from J, with 12 bases in between. CDR3 length: 16 residues. CDR3 residues: CASSLAASHPTDTQYF. As DNA, the CDR3 is TGTGCCAGCAGCTTAGCGGCCTCTCACCCCACAGATACGCAGTATTTT.

This clone was picked up one time. The genes are TRBV11-3 and TRBJ2-1; 7 nucleotides match TRBD1. Germline V CDR1 and CDR2: SGHNT, YENEEA. The CDR3 covers 17 residues. After removal of 1 base from V and 10 bases from J, the junction contained 16 bases not matched to a gene. CDR3: CASSLGGSGQWVREQFF. The CDR3 bases are TGTGCCAGCAGCTTAGGGGGTTCGGGACAGTGGGTGAGGGAGCAGTTCTTC.

V usage is TRBV7-9 and J usage is TRBJ1-2; no definite D call. This CDR3 region has 13 residues. Germline assignment: CDR1 SEHNR and CDR2 FQNEAQ (reference sequence). V dropped 2 bases and J dropped 4 bases, with 8 bases sitting between them. The CDR3 DNA sequence: TGTGCCAGCAGCTTAATCTCAGGCTATGGCTACACCTTC. Its translation: CASSLISGYGYTF. The full variable domain, in which reference TRBV7-9 and TRBJ1-2 provide the parts outside the CDR3, is DTGVSQNPRHKITKRGQNVTFRCDPISEHNRLYWYRQTLGQGPEFLTYFQNEAQLEKSRLLSDRFSAERPKGSFSTLEIQRTEQGDSAMYLCASSLISGYGYTFGSGTRLTVV.

The rearrangement links TRBV2 to TRBJ2-1; tentatively, D is TRBD2 (7 bases). V lost 4 bases and J 9 bases, leaving 22 bases between the germline ends. CDR3 length: 16 amino acids. Germline CDR1 is SNHLY and CDR2 is FYNNEI. The DNA of the CDR3 is TGTGCCAGCAGTGGTAGAGGGGGGGGACCGCAGGGTGAGCAGTTCTTC. Protein sequence: CASSGRGGGPQGEQFF.

The chain employs TRBV5-1 and TRBJ2-3, with 10 bases identical to TRBD1. There are 15 residues in the CDR3. The germline gives CDR1 SGHRS, CDR2 YFSETQ. V gave up 3 bases and J gave up 1 base; unmatched junction bases: 2. The CDR3 DNA is TGCGCCAGCAGCTCGGGGACAGGGGGCACAGATACGCAGTATTTT. Its translation: CASSSGTGGTDTQYF.

V gene TRBV30 combines with J gene TRBJ1-2; D unresolved. The germline gives CDR1 GTSNPN, CDR2 SVGIG (reference sequence). V shed 0 bases and J shed 5 bases, with 10 bases lying between them. The CDR3 covers 13 residues. The DNA for the CDR3 is TGTGCCTGGAGTGTAGATGGCTGGTATGGCTACACCTTC. It translates to CAWSVDGWYGYTF.

This sequence joins TRBV7-2 and TRBJ1-1; D call uncertain. V was pared by 1 base and J by 8 bases, with 11 bases between. The CDR3 is made up of 13 amino acids. CDR1 and CDR2 (germline): SGHTA, FQGNSA. In DNA form, the CDR3 reads TGTGCCAGCAGCTTAGGGCGGGCCCAGGAAGCTTTCTTT. Encoded protein: CASSLGRAQEAFF.

V usage is TRBV4-2 and J usage is TRBJ2-4, with 12 bases lining up with TRBD2. The trim removed 0 bases at V and 4 bases at J, leaving 10 bases unmatched. CDR3 length equals 19 residues. The V gene's germline CDR1 is LGHNA and CDR2 YNFKEQ. The chain's CDR3 is CASSQEESGTSGYKNIQYF. The CDR3 DNA reads TGTGCCAGCAGCCAAGAAGAGTCCGGGACTAGCGGGTATAAAAACATTCAGTACTTC.

The J gene is TRBJ1-3, the V gene TRBV7-2; TRBD1 matches at 7 bases. The junction had 5 bases not matched to a gene; V was cut back by 2 bases and J by 4 bases. The CDR3 consists of 15 residues. CDR1 and CDR2 from the germline V gene are SGHTA and FQGNSA. CDR3 nucleotide sequence: TGTGCCAGCAGCTTACAAGGGACAGCCGGAAACACCATATATTTT. Amino acid sequence: CASSLQGTAGNTIYF.

The J gene is TRBJ2-2, the V gene TRBV18, with D uncertain. The ends were cut back, 5 bases at V and 3 bases at J, with 4 bases in the middle. Germline CDR1 reads KGHSH; CDR2 reads LQKENI. The CDR3 runs to 12 residues. The CDR3 is CASSYYTGELFF. The CDR3 coding sequence is TGTGCCAGCTCATATTACACCGGGGAGCTGTTTTTT.

The chain couples TRBV9 to TRBJ2-1; D may be TRBD2 (6 bases). CDR3 length equals 15 residues. V was trimmed by 2 bases and J by 4 bases, leaving 13 bases between them. Germline V CDR1 and CDR2: SGDLS, YYNGEE. CDR3 protein: CASSVSGYKYNEQFF. The CDR3 DNA follows: TGTGCCAGCAGCGTGAGCGGGTATAAGTACAATGAGCAGTTCTTC.

V usage is TRBV7-3 and J usage is TRBJ2-6; D gene uncertain. The CDR3 spans 13 residues. The V end lost 7 bases, the J end lost 2 bases, and 6 bases lay between the germline ends. Germline CDR1 reads SGHTA; CDR2 reads FQGTGA. The CDR3 coding sequence is TGTGCCAGCACCCTTGCTGGGGCCAACGTCCTGACTTTC. Protein product: CASTLAGANVLTF.

The chain combines TRBV5-4 with TRBJ2-1; possibly TRBD1 for D (6 bases). Germline V CDR1 and CDR2: SGHNT, YYREEE (reference sequence). The CDR3 totals 13 residues. V lost 2 bases and J 7 bases, leaving 10 bases between the germline ends. In DNA form, the CDR3 reads TGTGCCAGCAGCTTTAGAAGGGGGAATGAGCAGTTCTTC. Translating it yields CASSFRRGNEQFF.

The genes are TRBV10-3 and TRBJ2-1; TRBD1 aligns across 7 bases. The V gene end was trimmed by 5 bases and the J gene end by 1 base; junction bases not matched to a gene: 8. CDR3 length: 16 residues. Germline CDR1 is ENHRY and CDR2 is SYGVKD. The CDR3 protein is CAISPDRLRSYNEQFF. Here the CDR3 DNA reads TGTGCCATCAGTCCGGACAGGCTCAGGTCCTACAATGAGCAGTTCTTC.

This chain joins TRBV2 and TRBJ2-2, with D possibly TRBD1 on 6 matching bases. V was shortened by 5 bases and J by 0 bases, with 16 bases between the two germline ends. CDR1 and CDR2 (germline): SNHLY, FYNNEI. The CDR3 totals 17 residues. CDR3 nucleotides: TGTGCCAGCAGTCTTGGGCGGGCAGGGGCGAACACCGGGGAGCTGTTTTTT. The encoded protein is CASSLGRAGANTGELFF.

This chain joins TRBV11-2 and TRBJ1-1; 10 bases align to TRBD1. The CDR3 totals 17 residues. The V gene's germline CDR1 is SGHAT and CDR2 FQNNGV. After removal of 7 bases from V and 5 bases from J, the junction contained 16 bases not matched to a gene. The CDR3 region has the DNA TGTGCCAGCACCATACCTACCGGGACAGGGGCTGGGACTGAAGCTTTCTTT. This encodes CASTIPTGTGAGTEAFF.

The chain has TRBV7-2 and TRBJ2-5, with D unresolved. CDR1 and CDR2 (germline): SGHTA, FQGNSA. CDR3 length: 13 residues. Trimming took off 2 bases at V and 5 bases at J, with 9 bases between the two ends. The CDR3 DNA reads TGTGCCAGCAGCTTAAGTTTGGGCGAGACCCAGTACTTC. It specifies CASSLSLGETQYF.

This chain connects TRBV28 to TRBJ1-1; no firm D call. Germline lookup yields CDR1 MDHEN and CDR2 SYDVKM. This CDR3 region has 13 residues. Trimming left V 2 bases short and J 3 bases short, with 7 bases between. The CDR3 nucleotides read TGTGCCAGCAGTTTAGCAACATACACTGAAGCTTTCTTT. Encoded protein: CASSLATYTEAFF.

V and J are TRBV11-2 and TRBJ2-1; 11 bases are a match to TRBD1. The CDR3 has 14 residues. Trimming took 4 bases from V and 8 from J; bases not matched to a gene: 4. From germline, CDR1 is SGHAT and CDR2 FQNNGV. CDR3 in amino acids: CASSWDRGAHEQFF. For the CDR3, the DNA is TGTGCCAGCAGCTGGGACAGGGGGGCCCATGAGCAGTTCTTC.

This chain links TRBV13 with TRBJ2-2; TRBD1 agrees at 7 bases. V gave up 5 bases and J gave up 3 bases; unmatched junction bases: 9. CDR1 PRHDT and CDR2 FYEKMQ come from the germline V gene (reference sequence). The length of the CDR3 is 16 residues. CDR3 region: CASSPRDRIYTGELFF. CDR3 nucleotide sequence: TGTGCCAGCAGCCCCCGGGACAGAATTTACACCGGGGAGCTGTTTTTT.

This sequence joins TRBV7-9 and TRBJ1-4, with 9 bases fitting TRBD1. There are 14 residues in the CDR3. CDR1 and CDR2 from the germline V gene are SEHNR and FQNEAQ (reference sequence). V was pared by 5 bases and J by 4 bases, with 2 bases of the junction left unmatched. CDR3 sequence: CASSRTGDNEKLFF. CDR3 nucleotide sequence: TGTGCCAGCAGCCGGACAGGGGATAATGAAAAACTGTTTTTT.

The chain links TRBV9 to TRBJ2-1; the match to TRBD2 covers 7 bases. The CDR3 length is 15 residues. V gave up 4 bases and J gave up 3 bases; unmatched junction bases: 7. Germline V lookup: CDR1 SGDLS, CDR2 YYNGEE. Here the CDR3 reads CASSPSGLGYNEQFF. In DNA form, the CDR3 reads TGTGCCAGCAGCCCGTCCGGACTAGGCTACAATGAGCAGTTCTTC.

The chain recombines TRBV19 with TRBJ2-2; 8 bases align to TRBD2. Losses at the gene ends were 5 bases for V and 3 bases for J; bases not matched to a gene: 17. Germline V gene data show CDR1 as LNHDA and CDR2 as SQIVND (reference sequence). CDR3 size: 19 residues. CDR3 sequence (DNA): TGTGCCAGTAGTGCCAGCTTTACTAGCGGAGGCGCGGACACCGGGGAGCTGTTTTTT. This sequence encodes CASSASFTSGGADTGELFF.

This clone was recorded only once. The gene calls are TRBV19 and TRBJ1-1, with D uncertain. The V and J ends lost 6 bases and 2 bases respectively, with 10 bases between them. The CDR3 has 13 residues. From germline, CDR1 is LNHDA and CDR2 SQIVND (reference sequence). The CDR3 is CASRVAENTEAFF. The DNA of the CDR3 is TGTGCCAGTAGAGTGGCAGAAAACACTGAAGCTTTCTTT.

The CDR3 reads CASSPGGETQYF. Here the CDR3 DNA reads TGTGCCAGCAGTCCGGGGGGTGAGACCCAGTACTTC. The chain links TRBV25-1 to TRBJ2-5, with 7 bases aligning to TRBD2. Germline V gene lookup returns CDR1 MGHDK and CDR2 SYGVNS. V shed 5 bases, J shed 5 bases, and the junction held 2 bases outside the gene matches. The CDR3 consists of 12 residues.